These 31 T cell receptor beta chains were sequenced from one sample in a study of metastatic and nonmetastatic thyroid tumors. Patients were all untreated before their thyroid surgery. MiXCR re-clonotyped the PCR reads for TCRdb. Of about 17,000 clones in the sample, 15% to 20% were seen once. The specimen was blood. The source of these receptors is a male donor with papillary thyroid cancer or a benign thyroid nodule (not recorded which). Some clones in this sample may be carry-over from other donors' samples.

This clone was seen ten or more times. The V call is TRBV2, the J call TRBJ2-7; D is possibly TRBD1 or TRBD2 (6 bases each). Germline CDR1 is SNHLY and CDR2 is FYNNEI. Trimming removed 4 bases from V and 2 bases from J, with 12 bases in between. The CDR3 runs to 14 residues. The CDR3 spells CASSARGVTYEQYF. CDR3 bases: TGTGCCAGCAGTGCTAGGGGGGTTACCTACGAGCAGTACTTC.

The gene calls are TRBV5-1 and TRBJ1-2; a possible D gene is TRBD1 (5 bases). The germline V gene encodes CDR1 SGHRS and CDR2 YFSETQ. V lost 4 bases and J lost 0, with 10 bases in between. The CDR3 loop spans 14 amino acids. Here the CDR3 reads CASSGTVSNYGYTF. CDR3 DNA sequence: TGCGCCAGCAGCGGGACCGTTTCTAACTATGGCTACACCTTC.

Many counts were recorded for this clone. The chain links TRBV27 to TRBJ2-7; 8 bases agree with TRBD2. The CDR3 is made up of 14 amino acids. V lost 7 bases and J lost 1; bases outside the gene matches: 6. Per germline, CDR1 MNHEY and CDR2 SMNVEV (reference sequence). This CDR3 is CASKKLAGSYEQYF. DNA for the CDR3: TGTGCCAGCAAAAAGTTAGCGGGGTCCTACGAGCAGTACTTC.

The chain links TRBV9 to TRBJ1-4; 7 nucleotides align to TRBD1. This CDR3 has 13 amino acids. Germline V gene lookup returns CDR1 SGDLS and CDR2 YYNGEE. V was clipped by 8 bases and J by 3 bases; unmatched bases: 4. CDR3 nucleotides: TGTGCCAGTAGACAGGGTCCTAATGAAAAACTGTTTTTT. Translated: CASRQGPNEKLFF.

The chain links TRBV11-1 to TRBJ1-6, with D possibly TRBD1 on 5 matching bases. The CDR3 contains 19 residues. Germline lookup yields CDR1 SGHAT and CDR2 FQDESV (reference sequence). Trimming stripped 3 bases from V and 0 bases from J, with 18 bases between. For the CDR3, the DNA is TGTGCCAGCAGCTTGGGGGGAAGGGGACGGAGCTCCTATAATTCACCCCTCCACTTT. Translation: CASSLGGRGRSSYNSPLHF.

At least ten counts were recorded for this clone. This rearrangement joins TRBV7-9 to TRBJ2-7; 9 bases match TRBD2. This CDR3 is built from 15 residues. With V trimmed by 3 bases and J by 2 bases, 5 bases remained unmatched. Germline V gene sequence: CDR1 SEHNR, CDR2 FQNEAQ (reference sequence). CDR3 protein: CASSFGERGAYEQYF. The CDR3 coding sequence is TGTGCCAGCAGCTTCGGGGAGCGGGGGGCCTACGAGCAGTACTTC.

This clone occurred many times. The V gene is TRBV18, the J gene TRBJ1-3, with a possible D match to TRBD1 (5 bases). This CDR3 is built from 15 residues. V lost 3 bases, J lost 2 bases, and 11 bases lay in between. Germline V CDR1 and CDR2: KGHSH, LQKENI. The chain's CDR3 is CASSPDAGAGNTIYF. In DNA, the CDR3 is TGTGCCAGCTCACCCGACGCGGGGGCTGGAAACACCATATATTTT.

This clone was recorded at least ten times. The J gene is TRBJ1-4, the V gene TRBV28; D is undetermined. The ends were cut back, 2 bases at V and 0 bases at J, with 4 bases in the middle. CDR3 length: 14 amino acids. Germline V gene data show CDR1 as MDHEN and CDR2 as SYDVKM. This CDR3 reads CASSLPPTNEKLFF. For the CDR3, the DNA is TGTGCCAGCAGTTTACCTCCAACTAATGAAAAACTGTTTTTT.

This clone was detected many times. The chain links TRBV10-1 to TRBJ2-1; D uncertain. The V end lost 4 bases, the J end lost 2 bases, and 9 bases lay between the germline ends. The germline V gene has CDR1 WNHNN and CDR2 SYGVQD (reference sequence). CDR3 size: 14 residues. The CDR3 reads CASSVRSTYNEQFF. In nucleotides, the CDR3 is TGCGCCAGCAGTGTACGGAGTACCTACAATGAGCAGTTCTTC.

This clone appeared a few times. The chain carries TRBV10-3 and TRBJ1-6, with a tentative D call TRBD1 (6 bases). Germline V gives CDR1 ENHRY, CDR2 SYGVKD. V lost 10 bases and J lost 0, with 16 bases in between. The CDR3 runs 16 residues. CDR3 coding DNA: TGTGCCAGTCCAGACAGGCCGAGCTCCTATAATTCACCCCTCCACTTT. Its translation: CASPDRPSSYNSPLHF.

Relative to its sample, this clone is medium-sized. V and J are TRBV7-2 and TRBJ2-3; 7 bases map to TRBD2. The CDR3 runs to 17 residues. The germline V gene has CDR1 SGHTA and CDR2 FQGNSA. Trimming at V came to 2 bases and at J to 5 bases, leaving 13 bases not matched to a gene. The CDR3 DNA reads as TGTGCCAGCAGCTTAATAGTGCAAGCGTTAGCGGGAGATACGCAGTATTTT. It codes for CASSLIVQALAGDTQYF.

This clone was found many times. The chain has TRBV7-3 and TRBJ2-5, with TRBD1 identical over 12 bases. The CDR3 has 15 residues. The germline V gene has CDR1 SGHTA and CDR2 FQGTGA. The V gene end was trimmed by 3 bases and the J gene end by 9 bases; junction bases not matched to a gene: 8. The CDR3 DNA follows: TGTGCCAGCAGCTTTGGGACAGGGGGCGGACAGGCCCAGTACTTC. Amino acid sequence: CASSFGTGGGQAQYF.

The chain recombines TRBV11-3 with TRBJ2-7; 8 positions agree with TRBD1. CDR3 length: 14 residues. Trimming at V came to 5 bases and at J to 1 base, leaving 4 bases not matched to a gene. In germline, CDR1 is SGHNT, CDR2 YENEEA. CDR3 DNA sequence: TGTGCCAGCAGCAGGACAGGGATGTCCTACGAGCAGTACTTC. Translating gives CASSRTGMSYEQYF.

This clone was observed many times. CDR3 region: CASSPQTGTLYGYTF. Written as DNA, the CDR3 is TGTGCCAGCAGTCCCCAGACAGGGACCCTATATGGCTACACCTTC. The chain employs TRBV6-1 and TRBJ1-2, with 7 bases aligning to TRBD1. The CDR3 loop spans 15 amino acids. CDR1 is MNHNS, CDR2 SASEGT, per germline. The V segment lost 5 bases and the J segment 5 bases; nucleotides outside the gene matches: 11.

This clone has ten or more counts. The chain couples TRBV20-1 to TRBJ2-3, with D maybe TRBD1 (6 bases). CDR3 length equals 17 residues. V was shortened by 6 bases and J by 4 bases, with 26 bases between the two germline ends. The V gene's germline CDR1 is DFQATT and CDR2 SNEGSKA (reference sequence). As DNA, the CDR3 is TGCAGTGCGAGGATACCGGGACAAAGTATCCGGCCAGATACGCAGTATTTT. This codes for CSARIPGQSIRPDTQYF.

The sample holds many counts of this clone. The CDR3 bases are TGTGCCAGCAGCCCAAGGGGACAGGTACCCGGGGAGCTGTTTTTT. Amino acid sequence: CASSPRGQVPGELFF. The chain combines TRBV11-2 with TRBJ2-2, with 8 bases fitting TRBD1. Looked up from germline, CDR1 is SGHAT and CDR2 is FQNNGV. The CDR3 length is 15 residues. V shed 5 bases and J 6 bases; nucleotides not matched to a gene: 8. Looking up the rest from reference TRBV11-2 and TRBJ2-2 gives the full variable domain: EAGVAQSPRYKIIEKRQSVAFWCNPISGHATLYWYQQILGQGPKLLIQFQNNGVVDDSQLPKDRFSAERLKGVDSTLKIQPAKLEDSAVYLCASSPRGQVPGELFFGEGSRLTVL.

This clone was recorded many times. CDR3 nucleotides: TGTGCCAGCAGCTTATGGACTAGCGGGACCACAGATACGCAGTATTTT. It codes for CASSLWTSGTTDTQYF. This rearrangement joins TRBV7-2 to TRBJ2-3; 12 bases agree with TRBD2. Per germline, CDR1 SGHTA and CDR2 FQGNSA. Trimming took 2 bases from V and 2 from J; bases not matched to a gene: 2. The CDR3 is 16 residues long.

This clone was detected a few times. The genes are TRBV6-1 and TRBJ2-3; 9 bases match TRBD2. Losses at the gene ends were 6 bases for V and 3 bases for J; bases not matched to a gene: 7. CDR3 length equals 15 residues. Per the germline V gene, CDR1 is MNHNS and CDR2 is SASEGT. CDR3 DNA sequence: TGTGCCAGCAGGGGCGTACTAGCGGGTACAGATACGCAGTATTTT. Protein: CASRGVLAGTDTQYF.

This clone was counted at least ten times. A read error may account for a junction end that differs from germline. This rearrangement joins TRBV15 to TRBJ1-4, with unresolved D. Germline CDR1 and CDR2: LNHNV and YYDKDF (reference sequence). This CDR3 is 15 amino acids long. The CDR3 nucleotides read TGTGCCACCAGCAGAGATAAGGGTAGCAATGAAAGACTGTTTTTT. It is translated as CATSRDKGSNERLFF.

This clone has ten or more counts. This may arise from a read error, as a much more abundant clone is one base away. The CDR3 end shows no conserved phenylalanine or tryptophan, and so a read error is likely. This chain connects TRBV4-3 to TRBJ2-1; D might be TRBD2 (6 bases). Per the germline V gene, CDR1 is LGHNA and CDR2 is YSLEER. This CDR3 has 15 residues. Between the trimmed V and J ends, which lost 0 bases and 6 bases, there was a span of 12 bases. For the CDR3, the DNA is TGCGCCAGCAGCCAAGATAGCTCCGGGGGCAATGAGCAGTTCGTC. As protein: CASSQDSSGGNEQFV.

The J gene is TRBJ1-6, the V gene TRBV30; no definite D call. Trimming shortened V by 8 bases and J by 5 bases, and 10 bases separated the two germline ends. Germline CDR1 and CDR2: GTSNPN and SVGIG (reference sequence). This CDR3 comprises 12 residues. CDR3 sequence (DNA): TGTGCCATTTTGCAGGATAATTCACCCCTCCACTTT. It specifies CAILQDNSPLHF. The entire variable domain, with the rest obtained from reference TRBV30 and TRBJ1-6, is as follows: SQTIHQWPATLVQPVGSPLSLECTVEGTSNPNLYWYRQAAGRGLQLLFYSVGIGQISSEVPQNLSASRPQDRQFILSSKKLLLSDSGFYLCAILQDNSPLHFGNGTRLTVT.

This clone occurred many times. This sequence joins TRBV28 and TRBJ2-3, with D unresolved. Germline V gene lookup returns CDR1 MDHEN and CDR2 SYDVKM. Trimming left V 0 bases short and J 0 bases short, with 10 bases between. This CDR3 has 16 residues. CDR3 amino acids: CASSLWVASSTDTQYF. The CDR3 nucleotides are TGTGCCAGCAGTTTATGGGTGGCCTCTAGCACAGATACGCAGTATTTT.

This clone was seen ten or more times. The V gene is TRBV20-1, the J gene TRBJ2-1; TRBD1 might be the D (6 bases). This CDR3 region has 15 residues. V lost 5 bases to trimming and J lost 0 bases, with 14 bases between them. The V gene's germline CDR1 is DFQATT and CDR2 SNEGSKA (reference sequence). CDR3 coding DNA: TGCAGTGCTGAGGTGGGGGACACCTCCTACAATGAGCAGTTCTTC. It yields the protein CSAEVGDTSYNEQFF.

This clone was counted many times. V is TRBV30 and J is TRBJ1-2, with D perhaps TRBD1 (6 bases). In germline, CDR1 is GTSNPN, CDR2 SVGIG (reference sequence). This CDR3 is built from 13 residues. The V end lost 2 bases, the J end lost 3 bases, and 10 bases lay between the germline ends. The CDR3 is CAWSPRTDYGYTF. The CDR3 DNA sequence: TGTGCCTGGAGTCCCCGGACAGACTATGGCTACACCTTC.

This clone came up a few times. This chain connects TRBV6-1 to TRBJ1-5; TRBD1 matches at 8 bases. The V and J ends lost 5 bases and 4 bases, in that order; junction bases with no gene match: 4. Looked up from germline, CDR1 is MNHNS and CDR2 is SASEGT. The CDR3 sequence is 14 residues long. The CDR3 DNA sequence: TGTGCCAGCAGTTCGGGACAGGAGAATCAGCCCCAGCATTTT. Encoded protein: CASSSGQENQPQHF.

This clone has ten or more counts. The junction differs from germline at one of its ends, possibly a read error. The chain carries TRBV29-1 and TRBJ2-7, with 10 bases lining up with TRBD2. CDR3 length: 13 residues. Germline V gene data show CDR1 as SQVTM and CDR2 as ANQGSEA. CDR3 loop: CSVEAGGPYEQYF. The CDR3 region has the DNA TGCAGCGTCGAAGCGGGAGGGCCCTACGAGCAGTACTTC.

This clone was seen ten or more times. The J gene is TRBJ2-3, the V gene TRBV5-1, with 7 bases that match TRBD2. The CDR3 loop spans 16 amino acids. The V gene's germline CDR1 is SGHRS and CDR2 YFSETQ. J lost 6 bases, V lost 4 bases, and 14 bases had no gene match. The CDR3 DNA sequence: TGCGCCAGCAGCCCGGGACGAGCGGGAAGGGCGGATACGCAGTATTTT. Translation: CASSPGRAGRADTQYF.

This clone was counted ten times or more. Here the CDR3 DNA reads TGTGCCAGCGCTAGTCCCCTCGGGCAGATCGAGTACGAGCAGTACTTC. Translating it yields CASASPLGQIEYEQYF. The V call is TRBV6-1, the J call TRBJ2-7; D remains unclear. CDR3 length: 16 residues. The germline CDR1 and CDR2 sequences are MNHNS and SASEGT. V was trimmed by 8 bases and J by 4 bases, leaving 24 bases between them.

V usage is TRBV28 and J usage is TRBJ1-2; TRBD1 is a possible D gene (6 bases). The V gene's germline CDR1 is MDHEN and CDR2 SYDVKM. The CDR3 runs to 14 residues. Between the trimmed V and J ends, which lost 7 bases and 2 bases, there was a span of 14 bases. The CDR3 coding sequence is TGTGCCAGCACCGGGGGCGGGCGCAACTATGGCTACACCTTC. Protein product: CASTGGGRNYGYTF.

This clone was counted only a few times. A read error may be the cause here, since a much bigger clone is one base away. The rearrangement links TRBV10-2 to TRBJ2-2; D remains ambiguous. This CDR3 has 12 residues. In germline, CDR1 is WSHSY, CDR2 SAAADI. V dropped 3 bases and J dropped 6 bases, with 5 bases sitting between them. CDR3 bases: TGCGCCAGCAGTGATCCAGCCGGGGAGCTGTTTTTT. Protein product: CASSDPAGELFF.

This clone was seen ten or more times. The rearrangement links TRBV14 to TRBJ2-1; D perhaps matches TRBD2 (6 bases). Trimming stripped 3 bases from V and 5 bases from J, with 14 bases between. Per the germline V gene, CDR1 is SGHDN and CDR2 is FVKESK. The CDR3 extends over 15 amino acids. CDR3 amino acids: CASSHGWEANNEQFF. CDR3 in DNA: TGTGCCAGCAGCCATGGTTGGGAGGCGAACAATGAGCAGTTCTTC.